This TCR beta chain was retrieved from a study of identifying expanded T cells in peripheral blood. The CDR3 extends over 14 amino acids. J gave up 5 bases and V 5 bases, and 4 bases lay outside the gene matches. CDR1 and CDR2 (germline): SGHTA, FQGTGA. The method was immunoSEQ multiplex PCR; TCRdb's version includes in-frame clones alone and lacks a portion of them. The sample lists approximately 56,000 clones, about 80% occurring once. The chain combines TRBV7-3 with TRBJ2-5; 11 bases line up with TRBD2. The clonotype originates from a person aged 18-69 years in good health. Sequencing was performed on blood. The CDR3 DNA reads TGTGCCAGCAGCGTAGCGGGGGGGCGGGAGACCCAGTACTTC. Protein sequence: CASSVAGGRETQYF.